Only one count was recorded for the clone carrying this T cell receptor (beta chain). Its target is not known. The repertoire was sequenced with immunoSEQ multiplex PCR; TCRdb's copy has only in-frame clones and lacks some. The sample has more than 30,000 clones, about 88% seen once; the top ten hold approximately 0.41%. This sample is drawn from a study of STAT5B mutations in CD4+ large granular lymphocyte leukemia. Healthy controls were blood donor buffy coats. Study conclusions and caveats: 25% of private leukemic clonotypes occurred rarely in other patients' non-leukemic repertoires. Patient CD4-sorted repertoires looked more clonal than healthy CD4+ repertoires, even without putative leukemic clones. TRBV06-family usage was enriched in top patient clones (8/27) versus controls (2/35).

The CDR3 spans 14 residues. J gave up 7 bases and V 6 bases, and 9 bases lay outside the gene matches. The germline gives CDR1 WNHNN, CDR2 SYGVQD (reference sequence). This TCR came from a human donor in good health. Sequences were obtained from CD4+ T cells from blood buffy coats. V usage is TRBV10-1 and J usage is TRBJ2-1; TRBD2 agrees at 7 bases. The CDR3 DNA is TGCGCCAGCAGCCCCTTAGCGGGCGATAATGAGCAGTTCTTC. This gives the protein CASSPLAGDNEQFF.